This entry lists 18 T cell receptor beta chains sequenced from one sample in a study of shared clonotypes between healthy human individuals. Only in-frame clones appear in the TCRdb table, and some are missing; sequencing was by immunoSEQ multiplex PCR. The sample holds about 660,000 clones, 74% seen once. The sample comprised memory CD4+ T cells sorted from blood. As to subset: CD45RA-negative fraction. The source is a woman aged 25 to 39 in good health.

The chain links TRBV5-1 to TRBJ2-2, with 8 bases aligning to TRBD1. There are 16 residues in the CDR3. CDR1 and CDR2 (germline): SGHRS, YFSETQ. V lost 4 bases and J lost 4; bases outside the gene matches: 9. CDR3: CASSLTGGLSTGELFF. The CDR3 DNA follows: TGCGCCAGCAGCCTAACAGGGGGGCTGAGCACCGGGGAGCTGTTTTTT.

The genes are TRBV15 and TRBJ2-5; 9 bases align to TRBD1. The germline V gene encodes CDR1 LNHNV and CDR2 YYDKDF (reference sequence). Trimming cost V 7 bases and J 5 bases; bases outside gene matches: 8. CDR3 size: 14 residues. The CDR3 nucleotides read TGTGCCACCAACCCGACAGGGGGTGGGGAGACCCAGTACTTC. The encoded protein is CATNPTGGGETQYF.

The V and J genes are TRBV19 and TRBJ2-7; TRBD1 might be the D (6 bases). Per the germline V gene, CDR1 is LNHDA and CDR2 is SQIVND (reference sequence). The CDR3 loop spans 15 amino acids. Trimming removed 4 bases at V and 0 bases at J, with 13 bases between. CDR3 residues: CASSNQGKASYEQYF. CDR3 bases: TGTGCCAGTAGTAACCAGGGGAAGGCCTCCTACGAGCAGTACTTC.

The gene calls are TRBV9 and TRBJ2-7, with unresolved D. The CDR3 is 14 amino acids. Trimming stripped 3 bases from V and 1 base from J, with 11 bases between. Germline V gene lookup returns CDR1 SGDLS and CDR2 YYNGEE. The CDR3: CASSAPGPSYEQYF. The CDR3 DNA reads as TGTGCCAGCAGCGCCCCAGGTCCTTCCTACGAGCAGTACTTC.

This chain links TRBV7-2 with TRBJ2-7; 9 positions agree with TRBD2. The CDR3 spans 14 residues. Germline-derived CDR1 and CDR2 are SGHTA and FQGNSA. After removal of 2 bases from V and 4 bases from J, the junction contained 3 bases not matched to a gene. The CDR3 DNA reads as TGTGCCAGCAGCTTAATTAGCGGGAGTTACGAGCAGTACTTC. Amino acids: CASSLISGSYEQYF.

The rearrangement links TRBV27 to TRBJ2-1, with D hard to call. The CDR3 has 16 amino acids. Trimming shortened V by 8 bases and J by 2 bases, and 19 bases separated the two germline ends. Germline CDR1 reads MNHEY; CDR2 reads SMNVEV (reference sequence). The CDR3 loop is CASREARKRTYNEQFF. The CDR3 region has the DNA TGTGCCAGCCGCGAGGCTCGGAAGAGGACCTACAATGAGCAGTTCTTC.

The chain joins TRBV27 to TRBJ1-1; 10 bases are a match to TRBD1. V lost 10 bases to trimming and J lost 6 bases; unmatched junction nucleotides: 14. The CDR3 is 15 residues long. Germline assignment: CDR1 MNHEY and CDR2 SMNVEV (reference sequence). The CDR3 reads CATQLLGQGLSEAFF. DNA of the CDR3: TGTGCCACCCAGCTATTGGGACAGGGGTTATCTGAAGCTTTCTTT.

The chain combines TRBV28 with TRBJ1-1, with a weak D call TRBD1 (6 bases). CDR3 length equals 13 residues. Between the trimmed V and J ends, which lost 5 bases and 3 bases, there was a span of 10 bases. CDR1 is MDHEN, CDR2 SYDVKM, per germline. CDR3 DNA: TGTGCCAGCAGTCCAGGGGCCGACACTGAAGCTTTCTTT. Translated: CASSPGADTEAFF.

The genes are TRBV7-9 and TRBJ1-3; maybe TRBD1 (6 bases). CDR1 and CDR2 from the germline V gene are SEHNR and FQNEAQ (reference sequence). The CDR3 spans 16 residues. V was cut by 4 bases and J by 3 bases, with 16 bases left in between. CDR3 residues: CASSSSNRDIGNTIYF. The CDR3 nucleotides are TGTGCCAGCAGCTCCTCGAACCGGGACATTGGAAACACCATATATTTT.

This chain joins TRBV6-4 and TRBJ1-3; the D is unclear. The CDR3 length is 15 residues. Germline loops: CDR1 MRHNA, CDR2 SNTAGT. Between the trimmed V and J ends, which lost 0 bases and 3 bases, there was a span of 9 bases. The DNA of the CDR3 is TGTGCCAGCAGTGACTCGAGCTCCCGTGGAAACACCATATATTTT. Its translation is CASSDSSSRGNTIYF.

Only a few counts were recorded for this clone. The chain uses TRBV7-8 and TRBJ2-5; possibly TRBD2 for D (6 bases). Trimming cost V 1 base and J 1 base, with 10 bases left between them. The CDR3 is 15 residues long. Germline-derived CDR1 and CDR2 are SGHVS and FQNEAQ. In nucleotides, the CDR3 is TGTGCCAGCAGCTTAGAACTAGCTCTCCAAGAGACCCAGTACTTC. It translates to CASSLELALQETQYF.

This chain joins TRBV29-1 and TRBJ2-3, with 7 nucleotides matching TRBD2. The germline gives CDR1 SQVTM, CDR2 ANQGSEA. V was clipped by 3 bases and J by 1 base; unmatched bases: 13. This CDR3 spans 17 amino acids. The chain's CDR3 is CSVDPQGGRVGTDTQYF. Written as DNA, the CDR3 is TGCAGCGTTGACCCCCAAGGAGGGAGGGTGGGCACAGATACGCAGTATTTT.

CDR3 region: CASSVAGGQDHDTQYF. The CDR3 DNA follows: TGTGCCAGCAGCGTAGCTGGGGGACAGGACCATGATACGCAGTATTTT. The V and J genes are TRBV9 and TRBJ2-3; 8 bases are a match to TRBD1. This CDR3 is built from 16 residues. J gave up 6 bases and V 0 bases, and 9 bases lay outside the gene matches. Germline CDR1 and CDR2: SGDLS and YYNGEE.

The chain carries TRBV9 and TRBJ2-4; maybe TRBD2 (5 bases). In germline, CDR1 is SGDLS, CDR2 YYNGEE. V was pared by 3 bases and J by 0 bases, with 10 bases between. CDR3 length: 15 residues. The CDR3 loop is CASSESGLAKNIQYF. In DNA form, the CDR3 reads TGTGCCAGCAGCGAGAGCGGCCTAGCCAAAAACATTCAGTACTTC.

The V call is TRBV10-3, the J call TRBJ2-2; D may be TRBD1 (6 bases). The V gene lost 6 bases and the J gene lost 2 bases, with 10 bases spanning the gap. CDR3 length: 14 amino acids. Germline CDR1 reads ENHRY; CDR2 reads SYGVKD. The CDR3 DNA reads TGTGCCATCAGCCGGGACACCAACACCGGGGAGCTGTTTTTT. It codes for CAISRDTNTGELFF.

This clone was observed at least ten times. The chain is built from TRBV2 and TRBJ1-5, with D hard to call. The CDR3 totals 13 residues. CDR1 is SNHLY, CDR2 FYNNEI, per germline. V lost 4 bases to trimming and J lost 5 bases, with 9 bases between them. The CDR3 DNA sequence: TGTGCCAGCAGTGTTGGGATACATCAGCCCCAGCATTTT. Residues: CASSVGIHQPQHF.

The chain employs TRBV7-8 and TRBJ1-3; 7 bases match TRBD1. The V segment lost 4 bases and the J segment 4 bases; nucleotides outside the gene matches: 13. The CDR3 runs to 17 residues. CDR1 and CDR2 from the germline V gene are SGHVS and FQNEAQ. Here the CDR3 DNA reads TGTGCCAGCAGCTGGCGGGGCTTGACAGGGTCCGGAAACACCATATATTTT. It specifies CASSWRGLTGSGNTIYF. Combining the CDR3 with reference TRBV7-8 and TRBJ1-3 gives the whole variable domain GAGVSQSPRYKVAKRGQDVALRCDPISGHVSLFWYQQALGQGPEFLTYFQNEAQLDKSGLPSDRFFAERPEGSVSTLKIQRTQQEDSAVYLCASSWRGLTGSGNTIYFGEGSWLTVV.

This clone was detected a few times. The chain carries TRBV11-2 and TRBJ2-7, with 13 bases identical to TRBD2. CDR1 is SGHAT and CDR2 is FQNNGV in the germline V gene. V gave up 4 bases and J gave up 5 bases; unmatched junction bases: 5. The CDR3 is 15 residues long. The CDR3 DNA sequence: TGTGCCAGCAGCTCGGCGGGACTAGCGGGGCACGAGCAGTACTTC. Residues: CASSSAGLAGHEQYF.